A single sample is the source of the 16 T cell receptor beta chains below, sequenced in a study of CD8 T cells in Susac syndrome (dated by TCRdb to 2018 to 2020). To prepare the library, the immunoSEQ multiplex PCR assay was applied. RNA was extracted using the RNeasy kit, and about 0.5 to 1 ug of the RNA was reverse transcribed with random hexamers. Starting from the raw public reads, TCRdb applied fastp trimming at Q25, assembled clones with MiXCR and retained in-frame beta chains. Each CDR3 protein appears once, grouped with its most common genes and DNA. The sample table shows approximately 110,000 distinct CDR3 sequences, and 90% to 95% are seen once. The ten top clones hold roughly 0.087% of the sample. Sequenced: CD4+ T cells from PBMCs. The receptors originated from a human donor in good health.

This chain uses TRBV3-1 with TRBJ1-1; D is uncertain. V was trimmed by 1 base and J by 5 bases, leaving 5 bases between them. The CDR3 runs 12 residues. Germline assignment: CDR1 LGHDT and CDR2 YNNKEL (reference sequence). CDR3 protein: CASSQVETEAFF. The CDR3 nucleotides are TGTGCCAGCAGCCAAGTCGAAACTGAAGCTTTCTTT.

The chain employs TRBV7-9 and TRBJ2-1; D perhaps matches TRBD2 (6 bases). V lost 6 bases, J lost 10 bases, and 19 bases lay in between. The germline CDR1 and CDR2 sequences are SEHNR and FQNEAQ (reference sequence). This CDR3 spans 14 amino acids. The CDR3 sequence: CASSSTSSGREQFF. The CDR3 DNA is TGTGCCAGCAGTTCGACTAGTAGTGGCAGGGAGCAGTTCTTC.

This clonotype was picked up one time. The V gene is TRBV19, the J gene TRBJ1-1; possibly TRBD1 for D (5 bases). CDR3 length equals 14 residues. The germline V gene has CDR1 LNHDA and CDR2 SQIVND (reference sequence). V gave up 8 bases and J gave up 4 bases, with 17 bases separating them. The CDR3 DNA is TGTGCCAGTCTGGACACAAGCACGAGCACTGAAGCTTTCTTT. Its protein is CASLDTSTSTEAFF.

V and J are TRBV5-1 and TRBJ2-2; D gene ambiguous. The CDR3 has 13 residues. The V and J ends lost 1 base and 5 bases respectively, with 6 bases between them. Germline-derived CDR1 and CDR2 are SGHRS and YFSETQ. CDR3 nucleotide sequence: TGCGCCAGCAGCTTGCTGGGAACCGGGGAGCTGTTTTTT. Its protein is CASSLLGTGELFF.

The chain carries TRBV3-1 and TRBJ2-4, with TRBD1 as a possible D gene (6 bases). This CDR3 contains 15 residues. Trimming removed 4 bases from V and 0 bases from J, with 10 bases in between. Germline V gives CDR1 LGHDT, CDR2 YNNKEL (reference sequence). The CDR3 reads CASSPTGIAKNIQYF. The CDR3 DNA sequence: TGTGCCAGCAGCCCAACAGGGATAGCCAAAAACATTCAGTACTTC. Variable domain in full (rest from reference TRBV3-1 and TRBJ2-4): DTAVSQTPKYLVTQMGNDKSIKCEQNLGHDTMYWYKQDSKKFLKIMFSYNNKELIINETVPNRFSPKSPDKAHLNLHINSLELGDSAVYFCASSPTGIAKNIQYFGAGTRLSVL.

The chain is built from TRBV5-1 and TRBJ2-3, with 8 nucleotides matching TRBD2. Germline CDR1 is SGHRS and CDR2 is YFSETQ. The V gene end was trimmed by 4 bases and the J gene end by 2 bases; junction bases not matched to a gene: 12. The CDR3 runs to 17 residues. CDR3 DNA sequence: TGCGCCAGCAGCGTAAAAAGCGGGGGAGGTTCCACAGATACGCAGTATTTT. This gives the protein CASSVKSGGGSTDTQYF.

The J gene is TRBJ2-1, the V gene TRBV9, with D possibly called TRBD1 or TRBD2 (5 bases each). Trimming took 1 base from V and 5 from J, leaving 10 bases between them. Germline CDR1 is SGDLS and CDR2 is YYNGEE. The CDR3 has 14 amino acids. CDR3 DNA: TGTGCCAGCAGCGTAACACTAGGGGACAATGAGCAGTTCTTC. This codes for CASSVTLGDNEQFF.

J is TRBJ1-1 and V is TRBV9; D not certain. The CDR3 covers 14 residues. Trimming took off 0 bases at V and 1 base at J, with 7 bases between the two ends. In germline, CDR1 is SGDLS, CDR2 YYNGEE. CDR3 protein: CASSVGPRNTEAFF. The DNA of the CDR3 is TGTGCCAGCAGCGTAGGTCCGAGGAACACTGAAGCTTTCTTT.

CDR3 DNA sequence: TGTGCCAGCAGCCGGGTAGGGGACAGGGGGCGAGAGACCCAGTACTTC. Its protein is CASSRVGDRGRETQYF. The chain couples TRBV5-6 to TRBJ2-5, with TRBD1 matching 12 bases. J gave up 4 bases and V 4 bases, and 8 bases lay outside the gene matches. The CDR3 is 16 residues long. Germline CDR1 is SGHDT and CDR2 is YYEEEE.

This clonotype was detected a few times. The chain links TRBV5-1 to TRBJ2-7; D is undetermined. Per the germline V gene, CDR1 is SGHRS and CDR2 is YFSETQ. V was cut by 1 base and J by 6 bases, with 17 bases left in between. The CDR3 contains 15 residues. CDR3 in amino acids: CASSLLPSQIGEQYF. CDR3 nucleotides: TGCGCCAGCAGCTTGCTCCCTAGTCAAATCGGCGAGCAGTACTTC.

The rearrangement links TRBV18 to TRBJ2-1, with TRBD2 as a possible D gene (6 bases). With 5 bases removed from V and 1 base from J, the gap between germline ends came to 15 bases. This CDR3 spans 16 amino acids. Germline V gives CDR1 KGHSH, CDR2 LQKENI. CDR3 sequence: CASSDLATLSYNEQFF. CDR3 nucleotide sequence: TGTGCCAGCTCAGACCTAGCGACCCTTTCCTACAATGAGCAGTTCTTC.

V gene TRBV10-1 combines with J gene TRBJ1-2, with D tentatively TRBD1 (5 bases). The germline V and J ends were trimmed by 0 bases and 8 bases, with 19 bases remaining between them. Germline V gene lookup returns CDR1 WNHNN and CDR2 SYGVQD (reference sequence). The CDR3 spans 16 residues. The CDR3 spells CASSESSGIRGEGYTF. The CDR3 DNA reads TGCGCCAGCAGTGAGTCCTCAGGAATCCGGGGGGAAGGCTACACCTTC.

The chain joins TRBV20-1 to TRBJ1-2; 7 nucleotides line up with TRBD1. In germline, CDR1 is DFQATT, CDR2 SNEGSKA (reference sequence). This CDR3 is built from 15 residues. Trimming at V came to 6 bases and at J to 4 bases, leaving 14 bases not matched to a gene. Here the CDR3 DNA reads TGCAGTGCCCCTAGTAGACAGGGAAAAGTCTATGGCTACACCTTC. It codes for CSAPSRQGKVYGYTF.

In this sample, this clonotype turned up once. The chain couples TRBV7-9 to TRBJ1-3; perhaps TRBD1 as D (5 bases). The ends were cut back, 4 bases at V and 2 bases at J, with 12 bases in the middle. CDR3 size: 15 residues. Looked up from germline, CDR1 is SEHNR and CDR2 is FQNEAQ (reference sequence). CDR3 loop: CASSSDGGPGNTIYF. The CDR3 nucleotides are TGTGCCAGCAGCTCCGACGGGGGACCTGGAAACACCATATATTTT.

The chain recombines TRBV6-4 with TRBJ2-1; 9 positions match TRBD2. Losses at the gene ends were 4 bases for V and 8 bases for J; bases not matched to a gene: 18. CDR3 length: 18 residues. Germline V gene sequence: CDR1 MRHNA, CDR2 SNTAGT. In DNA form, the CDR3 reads TGTGCCAGCAGTGCCACAAGCCTAGCGGGAATTGGGGCGTATGAGCAGTTCTTC. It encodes CASSATSLAGIGAYEQFF.

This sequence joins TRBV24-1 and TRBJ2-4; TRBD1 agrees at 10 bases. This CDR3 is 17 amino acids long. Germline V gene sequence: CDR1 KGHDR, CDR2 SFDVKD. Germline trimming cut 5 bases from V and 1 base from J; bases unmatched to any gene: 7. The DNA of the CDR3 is TGTGCCACCAGTGGGGGAGGACAGGGGGAGGCCAAAAACATTCAGTACTTC. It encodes CATSGGGQGEAKNIQYF.